Below, 17 T cell receptor beta chains from the same sample are listed, as sequenced in a study of blood T cell repertoires in COVID-19. Method: immunoSEQ multiplex PCR; TCRdb's copy keeps in-frame clones and lacks some. In the table there are more than 50,000 clones, 75% to 80% of which are singletons. Sequences were obtained from peripheral blood. These receptors came from a man between 65 and 85 years old with active or convalescent COVID-19.

The V and J genes are TRBV9 and TRBJ2-5; the match to TRBD2 covers 10 bases. Germline CDR1 and CDR2: SGDLS and YYNGEE. The CDR3 is 18 residues long. The ends lost 3 bases at V and 0 bases at J; junction bases unmatched: 11. The CDR3 DNA reads TGTGCCAGCAGCGGGGGGGTCGGACTAGCGGCGTACCAAGAGACCCAGTACTTC. Its protein is CASSGGVGLAAYQETQYF.

The chain recombines TRBV5-6 with TRBJ1-4, with TRBD1 matching over 7 bases. The germline gives CDR1 SGHDT, CDR2 YYEEEE. V lost 4 bases, J lost 8 bases, and 14 bases stayed unmatched. The CDR3 is 16 amino acids. The CDR3 here is CASSADRQGLQEKLFF. The CDR3 DNA is TGTGCCAGCAGCGCCGACAGACAGGGTTTACAGGAAAAACTGTTTTTT.

The chain combines TRBV27 with TRBJ2-6; 8 bases match TRBD1. V shed 3 bases and J 3 bases; nucleotides not matched to a gene: 4. The CDR3 runs to 16 residues. Looked up from germline, CDR1 is MNHEY and CDR2 is SMNVEV (reference sequence). The DNA of the CDR3 is TGTGCCAGCAGTTTTCGGACAGGGAGTGGGGCCAACGTCCTGACTTTC. Protein product: CASSFRTGSGANVLTF.

This clone was seen only a few times. The chain is built from TRBV6-5 and TRBJ1-4; 11 bases map to TRBD1. The ends lost 10 bases at V and 7 bases at J; junction bases unmatched: 11. The CDR3 loop spans 15 amino acids. The germline V gene has CDR1 MNHEY and CDR2 SVGAGI. CDR3 nucleotide sequence: TGTGCCACCCACCAAGCCGGGACAGGGGGTGAAAAACTGTTTTTT. Its translation: CATHQAGTGGEKLFF.

The rearrangement uses TRBV27 and TRBJ2-1; 9 bases match TRBD1. The CDR3 covers 12 residues. Germline V gene sequence: CDR1 MNHEY, CDR2 SMNVEV (reference sequence). V shed 6 bases, J shed 10 bases, and the junction held 4 bases outside the gene matches. CDR3 DNA sequence: TGTGCCAGCAGGGGACAGGGCGACGAGCAGTTCTTC. This encodes CASRGQGDEQFF.

The rearrangement links TRBV5-6 to TRBJ2-2, with TRBD1 matching over 9 bases. J gave up 3 bases and V 2 bases, and 2 bases lay outside the gene matches. The germline V gene has CDR1 SGHDT and CDR2 YYEEEE. The CDR3 spans 15 residues. For the CDR3, the DNA is TGTGCCAGCAGCTTCGGGACAGGGTACACCGGGGAGCTGTTTTTT. Translation: CASSFGTGYTGELFF.

CDR3 DNA: TGTGCCAGTAGCCTTGCTAGCGGGGACGAGCAGTACTTC. It translates to CASSLASGDEQYF. The rearrangement uses TRBV19 and TRBJ2-7, with 9 bases matching TRBD2. The germline CDR1 and CDR2 sequences are LNHDA and SQIVND (reference sequence). This CDR3 is 13 amino acids long. Trimming cost V 6 bases and J 5 bases; bases outside gene matches: 5.

The chain combines TRBV30 with TRBJ1-5; maybe TRBD1 (5 bases). The V gene's germline CDR1 is GTSNPN and CDR2 SVGIG (reference sequence). V lost 2 bases and J lost 0, with 8 bases in between. The CDR3 is made up of 14 amino acids. The CDR3 DNA is TGTGCCTGGAGTTTGGGGCTTAGCAATCAGCCCCAGCATTTT. Amino acid sequence: CAWSLGLSNQPQHF.

The chain combines TRBV6-1 with TRBJ1-1; D ambiguous. With 2 bases removed from V and 5 bases from J, the gap between germline ends came to 15 bases. Looked up from germline, CDR1 is MNHNS and CDR2 is SASEGT. The CDR3 extends over 15 amino acids. CDR3: CASSEINPARTEAFF. The CDR3 nucleotides are TGTGCCAGCAGTGAAATAAACCCGGCGAGGACTGAAGCTTTCTTT.

The chain joins TRBV6-2 or TRBV6-3 to TRBJ1-2, with D perhaps TRBD1 (5 bases). The CDR3 length is 17 residues. Trimming stripped 0 bases from V and 5 bases from J, with 19 bases between. Germline V gene sequence: CDR1 MNHEY, CDR2 SVGEGT. For the CDR3, the DNA is TGTGCCAGCAGTTACTCGTTACTACGGTCCGGGGGTTATGGCTACACCTTC. It codes for CASSYSLLRSGGYGYTF.

This rearrangement joins TRBV24-1 to TRBJ1-1; D not certain. Trimming took 6 bases from V and 5 from J, leaving 12 bases between them. The germline gives CDR1 KGHDR, CDR2 SFDVKD. The CDR3 runs to 13 residues. CDR3 sequence: CATSREGGTEAFF. The DNA for the CDR3 is TGTGCCACCAGTCGGGAGGGAGGAACTGAAGCTTTCTTT.

This clone showed up just a few times. This chain connects TRBV6-1 to TRBJ1-1; D uncertain. CDR3 length equals 13 residues. Trimming took 3 bases from V and 2 from J, leaving 7 bases between them. Germline V gives CDR1 MNHNS, CDR2 SASEGT. Here the CDR3 DNA reads TGTGCCAGCAGTGACACATACAACACTGAAGCTTTCTTT. Translating it yields CASSDTYNTEAFF.

This sequence joins TRBV10-3 and TRBJ2-7; 10 nucleotides line up with TRBD1. This CDR3 has 16 amino acids. CDR1 and CDR2 from the germline V gene are ENHRY and SYGVKD. V gave up 2 bases and J gave up 2 bases; unmatched junction bases: 6. In DNA form, the CDR3 reads TGTGCCATCAGTGAGAGACAGGGGGCGGAAACCTACGAGCAGTACTTC. This encodes CAISERQGAETYEQYF.

The rearrangement uses TRBV14 and TRBJ1-1; D is unresolved. The CDR3 sequence is 13 residues long. The germline CDR1 and CDR2 sequences are SGHDN and FVKESK. V was clipped by 2 bases and J by 6 bases, with 10 bases between them. The DNA for the CDR3 is TGTGCCAGCAGCCAAAATAGGCAGGCTGAAGCTTTCTTT. It codes for CASSQNRQAEAFF.

This chain uses TRBV27 with TRBJ1-2; 10 positions agree with TRBD1. Looked up from germline, CDR1 is MNHEY and CDR2 is SMNVEV (reference sequence). CDR3 length: 16 amino acids. V lost 3 bases, J lost 4 bases, and 8 bases stayed unmatched. This CDR3 is CASSFRDRGRSYGYTF. CDR3 sequence (DNA): TGTGCCAGCAGTTTCCGCGACAGGGGGCGCAGCTATGGCTACACCTTC.

There are a few counts of this clone. The chain has TRBV7-3 and TRBJ2-2; TRBD1 might be the D (5 bases). CDR3 size: 13 residues. CDR1 is SGHTA and CDR2 is FQGTGA in the germline V gene. V shed 2 bases and J shed 4 bases, with 5 bases lying between them. The CDR3 DNA sequence: TGTGCCAGCAGCTTACAGGGCACCGGGGAGCTGTTTTTT. As protein: CASSLQGTGELFF.

This clone was seen only a few times. This chain links TRBV15 with TRBJ2-7; D is unclear. This CDR3 comprises 13 residues. Germline V gene data show CDR1 as LNHNV and CDR2 as YYDKDF (reference sequence). V lost 2 bases and J 12 bases, leaving 17 bases between the germline ends. CDR3 protein: CATSRPSSAWRYF. CDR3 DNA sequence: TGTGCCACCAGCAGACCCTCAAGCGCTTGGCGGTACTTC. Complete variable domain (other parts from reference TRBV15 and TRBJ2-7): DAMVIQNPRYQVTQFGKPVTLSCSQTLNHNVMYWYQQKSSQAPKLLFHYYDKDFNNEADTPDNFQSRRPNTSFCFLDIRSPGLGDTAMYLCATSRPSSAWRYFGPGTRLTVT.